These 31 T cell receptor beta chains came from one sample sequenced in a study of T cells in Graves' hyperthyroidism and ophthalmopathy (dated by TCRdb to between 2017 and 2020). Libraries were made using multiplex PCR. TCRdb records Illumina HiSeq 2000 as the sequencer. TCR beta CDR3 regions were amplified from RNA transcripts. The first round of RT-PCR for the TCR CDR3 was performed with the HTBI primer set and the Qiagen OneStep RT-PCR kit. The public reads were reanalyzed by TCRdb: fastp trimming at Q25, MiXCR alignment, in-frame beta chains only. Each record represents a unique CDR3 protein, reported with the most common genes and DNA among its rows. Within this sample are around 540,000 distinct CDR3 sequences, with about 45% of them counted one time only. The ten largest clones take up 8% to 8.5% of the sample. The sequencing sample was made of peripheral blood or thyroid tissue (not recorded which). The receptors derive from a young woman with Graves' hyperthyroidism. Donor details come from another sample of the same person, matched by shared clones.

The rearrangement uses TRBV24-1 and TRBJ1-2; D is unresolved. The CDR3 has 11 residues. The germline V gene has CDR1 KGHDR and CDR2 SFDVKD. Trimming removed 7 bases from V and 5 bases from J, with 7 bases in between. The DNA for the CDR3 is TGTGCCACCAGGGGAGCATATGGCTACACCTTC. It encodes CATRGAYGYTF.

This clonotype appeared a few times. V is TRBV15 and J is TRBJ2-2; D is ambiguous. Germline CDR1 LNHNV, CDR2 YYDKDF (reference sequence). V gave up 0 bases and J gave up 5 bases, with 7 bases separating them. The CDR3 sequence is 14 residues long. The CDR3 spells CATSRDGYTGELFF. The CDR3 DNA reads as TGTGCCACCAGCAGAGATGGATATACCGGGGAGCTGTTTTTT. Together with reference TRBV15 and TRBJ2-2, the CDR3 gives the full variable domain: DAMVIQNPRYQVTQFGKPVTLSCSQTLNHNVMYWYQQKSSQAPKLLFHYYDKDFNNEADTPDNFQSRRPNTSFCFLDIRSPGLGDTAMYLCATSRDGYTGELFFGEGSRLTVL.

There are a few counts of this clonotype. The chain has TRBV7-9 and TRBJ2-5, with TRBD1 identical over 8 bases. The germline V gene has CDR1 SEHNR and CDR2 FQNEAQ (reference sequence). There are 18 residues in the CDR3. Trimming took 5 bases from V and 1 from J; bases not matched to a gene: 15. This CDR3 reads CASSGRGQATSGQETQYF. The CDR3 DNA sequence: TGTGCCAGCAGCGGGCGGGGACAGGCAACGTCGGGCCAAGAGACCCAGTACTTC.

With regard to this clonotype: A read error is possible here, since a much larger clone lies one base away. The chain combines TRBV29-1 with TRBJ2-7; D gene unclear. Germline lookup yields CDR1 SQVTM and CDR2 ANQGSEA. Between the trimmed V and J ends, which lost 0 bases and 1 base, there was a span of 4 bases. CDR3 length: 12 residues. CDR3 in amino acids: CSVEEQSYEQYF. CDR3 coding DNA: TGCAGCGTTGAAGAGCAGTCCTACGAGCAGTACTTC.

The gene calls are TRBV20-1 and TRBJ1-6; TRBD1 is a possible D gene (5 bases). With 7 bases removed from V and 1 base from J, the gap between germline ends came to 11 bases. This CDR3 contains 14 residues. Germline loops: CDR1 DFQATT, CDR2 SNEGSKA (reference sequence). The DNA of the CDR3 is TGCAGTGTTCTCGACAGTTCCTATAATTCACCCCTCCACTTT. It encodes CSVLDSSYNSPLHF.

This chain uses TRBV7-3 with TRBJ1-1; 9 bases line up with TRBD1. CDR1 SGHTA and CDR2 FQGTGA come from the germline V gene. V was pared by 3 bases and J by 1 base, with 3 bases of the junction left unmatched. CDR3 length equals 15 residues. CDR3 in DNA: TGTGCCAGCAGCTTGTGGGACAGGGCGAACACTGAAGCTTTCTTT. This encodes CASSLWDRANTEAFF.

This clonotype was observed at least ten times. The genes are TRBV29-1 and TRBJ1-5; TRBD1 agrees at 8 bases. Germline V gives CDR1 SQVTM, CDR2 ANQGSEA. CDR3 size: 13 residues. V shed 5 bases, J shed 4 bases, and the junction held 4 bases outside the gene matches. CDR3 amino acids: CSVTGGPNQPQHF. CDR3 nucleotide sequence: TGCAGCGTTACAGGGGGGCCGAATCAGCCCCAGCATTTT.

This clonotype was counted between two and nine times. The chain links TRBV6-5 to TRBJ2-7; tentative D call: TRBD2 (5 bases). CDR3 size: 14 residues. Germline lookup yields CDR1 MNHEY and CDR2 SVGAGI. Between the trimmed V and J ends, which lost 6 bases and 1 base, there was a span of 13 bases. CDR3 sequence: CASRRSRGSYEQYF. The DNA of the CDR3 is TGTGCCAGCAGGAGGTCCCGGGGTTCCTACGAGCAGTACTTC.

The chain joins TRBV5-4 to TRBJ1-5; TRBD1 matches 9 bases. Germline V gene sequence: CDR1 SGHNT, CDR2 YYREEE (reference sequence). The CDR3 is 14 amino acids. Trimming at V came to 3 bases and at J to 14 bases, leaving 12 bases not matched to a gene. For the CDR3, the DNA is TGTGCCAGCAGCTGGAACAGGGGGCTCCTTTCCGAGCATTTT. This translates into CASSWNRGLLSEHF. Based on the CDR3 plus reference TRBV5-4 and TRBJ1-5, the full variable domain is ETGVTQSPTHLIKTRGQQVTLRCSSQSGHNTVSWYQQALGQGPQFIFQYYREEENGRGNFPPRFSGLQFPNYSSELNVNALELDDSALYLCASSWNRGLLSEHFGDGTRLSIL.

This clonotype turned up a few times. The rearrangement uses TRBV20-1 and TRBJ1-6; tentatively, D is TRBD1 (5 bases). Germline V CDR1 and CDR2: DFQATT, SNEGSKA (reference sequence). Trimming removed 0 bases from V and 6 bases from J, with 15 bases in between. The CDR3 is made up of 16 amino acids. CDR3 bases: TGCAGTGCTAGAGAGACAGCCTGGGGAACTAATTCACCCCTCCACTTT. It is translated as CSARETAWGTNSPLHF.

As regards this clonotype: One end of the junction does not line up with germline, which may come from a read error. This chain links TRBV29-1 with TRBJ1-2, with D perhaps matching TRBD1 (6 bases). The CDR3 sequence is 13 residues long. The germline V gene has CDR1 SQVTM and CDR2 ANQGSEA. The chain's CDR3 is CSAEDAGGPGYTF. CDR3 nucleotides: TGCAGCGCTGAAGATGCCGGGGGCCCTGGCTACACCTTC.

J is TRBJ1-1 and V is TRBV12-3 or TRBV12-4, with D unclear. V was pared by 6 bases and J by 1 base, with 9 bases between. This CDR3 contains 13 residues. Here the CDR3 reads CASSYPKNTEAFF. The CDR3 DNA sequence: TGTGCCAGCAGCTACCCAAAGAACACTGAAGCTTTCTTT.

This clonotype was counted a few times. The rearrangement uses TRBV5-1 and TRBJ1-2; no clear D. The CDR3 totals 14 residues. Deletions cut 0 bases from V and 3 bases from J, with 9 bases between. Germline V CDR1 and CDR2: SGHRS, YFSETQ. The CDR3 loop reads CASSLGGRDYGYTF. The CDR3 DNA sequence: TGCGCCAGCAGCTTGGGCGGCCGGGACTATGGCTACACCTTC.

This clonotype was recorded at least ten times. The V gene is TRBV10-3, the J gene TRBJ1-1; 7 nucleotides line up with TRBD1. CDR1 is ENHRY and CDR2 is SYGVKD in the germline V gene. The CDR3 is 13 residues long. Losses at the gene ends were 9 bases for V and 3 bases for J; bases not matched to a gene: 7. In DNA, the CDR3 is TGTGCCATAAAGACAGGGCGGGACACTGAAGCTTTCTTT. Translating it yields CAIKTGRDTEAFF.

The sample holds many counts of this clonotype. The chain employs TRBV2 and TRBJ1-2, with D unresolved. The V gene lost 3 bases and the J gene lost 2 bases, with 7 bases spanning the gap. The germline CDR1 and CDR2 sequences are SNHLY and FYNNEI. CDR3 length: 13 amino acids. CDR3 sequence: CASSDGQNYGYTF. The CDR3 DNA sequence: TGTGCCAGCAGTGACGGGCAGAACTATGGCTACACCTTC.

The J gene is TRBJ1-4, the V gene TRBV5-1; possibly TRBD1 for D (6 bases). Germline-derived CDR1 and CDR2 are SGHRS and YFSETQ. CDR3 length: 14 residues. Trimming pared 4 bases from V and 6 bases from J, leaving 13 bases between. CDR3 loop: CASSLRGADEKLFF. The CDR3 DNA sequence: TGCGCCAGCAGCCTCAGGGGAGCGGATGAAAAACTGTTTTTT. Full variable domain (rest looked up from reference TRBV5-1 and TRBJ1-4): KAGVTQTPRYLIKTRGQQVTLSCSPISGHRSVSWYQQTPGQGLQFLFEYFSETQRNKGNFPGRFSGRQFSNSRSEMNVSTLELGDSALYLCASSLRGADEKLFFGSGTQLSVL.

The chain recombines TRBV5-1 with TRBJ2-7; no definite D call. Germline loops: CDR1 SGHRS, CDR2 YFSETQ. The ends were cut back, 4 bases at V and 2 bases at J, with 13 bases in the middle. The CDR3 spans 14 residues. The CDR3: CASSQERGTYEQYF. DNA for the CDR3: TGCGCCAGCAGCCAAGAACGAGGCACCTACGAGCAGTACTTC.

This clonotype showed up many times. This rearrangement joins TRBV24-1 to TRBJ2-7; D possibly corresponds to TRBD2 (6 bases). The V end was cut by 9 bases, the J end by 0 bases, with 11 bases between. The CDR3 totals 13 residues. Germline CDR1 is KGHDR and CDR2 is SFDVKD. The CDR3 bases are TGTGCCACCCAAGGGACTCACTCCTACGAGCAGTACTTC. It encodes CATQGTHSYEQYF.

This clonotype has at least ten counts. Mismatch with germline at one junction end may stem from a read error. The rearrangement joins TRBV5-1 to TRBJ2-7; D not certain. In germline, CDR1 is SGHRS, CDR2 YFSETQ. The CDR3 has 13 residues. CDR3 nucleotide sequence: TGTGCCAGCAGCTTAGCCGGAACTTACGAGCAGTACTTC. It specifies CASSLAGTYEQYF.

The J gene is TRBJ1-5, the V gene TRBV5-6; D remains unclear. Germline assignment: CDR1 SGHDT and CDR2 YYEEEE. V was shortened by 2 bases and J by 4 bases, with 13 bases between the two germline ends. The CDR3 totals 15 residues. The CDR3 DNA is TGTGCCAGCAGCTTTGGGATAGGGATTAATCAGCCCCAGCATTTT. Its protein is CASSFGIGINQPQHF.

Details on this clonotype: It may be a read error: a sequence one base away is much more abundant. The chain links TRBV7-2 to TRBJ2-5; D remains ambiguous. This CDR3 is built from 13 residues. Germline loops: CDR1 SGHTA, CDR2 FQGNSA. Between the trimmed V and J ends, which lost 1 base and 4 bases, there was a span of 7 bases. CDR3: CASSLDIRETQYF. The CDR3 nucleotides read TGTGCCAGCAGCTTAGACATCCGAGAGACCCAGTACTTC.

Comments on this clonotype: A junction end diverges from the germline sequence, so it may reflect a read error. This sequence joins TRBV10-3 and TRBJ1-5; D might be TRBD1 (5 bases). From germline, CDR1 is ENHRY and CDR2 SYGVKD. The CDR3 has 18 residues. For the CDR3, the DNA is TGTGCCAGCAGTTACACCCTCGGGACGGGGATAAGCAATCAGCCCCAGCATTTT. This translates into CASSYTLGTGISNQPQHF.

This clonotype was picked up a small number of times. The V and J genes are TRBV19 and TRBJ2-2, with 7 bases that match TRBD2. The CDR3 runs 15 residues. Germline V CDR1 and CDR2: LNHDA, SQIVND (reference sequence). After removal of 8 bases from V and 4 bases from J, the junction contained 10 bases not matched to a gene. The CDR3 DNA sequence: TGTGCCAGTTGGCTAAGCGGGGATGCCACCGGGGAGCTGTTTTTT. Its protein product is CASWLSGDATGELFF.

The V gene is TRBV7-3, the J gene TRBJ1-1; tentatively, D is TRBD1 (5 bases). V lost 5 bases and J 3 bases, leaving 13 bases between the germline ends. Germline V gene data show CDR1 as SGHTA and CDR2 as FQGTGA. This CDR3 is 14 amino acids long. CDR3 sequence: CASSLPRGYTEAFF. CDR3 in DNA: TGTGCCAGCAGCCTTCCCCGGGGGTACACTGAAGCTTTCTTT.

This clonotype was recorded at least ten times. CDR3 in amino acids: CASRRDSPQETQYF. For the CDR3, the DNA is TGTGCCAGCAGGAGGGACAGCCCCCAAGAGACCCAGTACTTC. The gene calls are TRBV2 and TRBJ2-5, with 7 bases fitting TRBD1. Germline CDR1 reads SNHLY; CDR2 reads FYNNEI. The CDR3 is 14 amino acids. V shed 6 bases, J shed 1 base, and the junction held 5 bases outside the gene matches. The variable domain in full, completed from reference TRBV2 and TRBJ2-5, reads EPEVTQTPSHQVTQMGQEVILRCVPISNHLYFYWYRQILGQKVEFLVSFYNNEISEKSEIFDDQFSVERPDGSNFTLKIRSTKLEDSAMYFCASRRDSPQETQYFGPGTRLLVL.

The CDR3 region has the DNA TGCGCCAGCAGCTGGAACAGGATCAATCAGCCCCAGCATTTT. It yields the protein CASSWNRINQPQHF. The chain joins TRBV4-1 to TRBJ1-5; maybe TRBD1 (5 bases). V was pared by 5 bases and J by 3 bases, with 11 bases between. Germline CDR1 is MGHRA and CDR2 is YSYEKL. CDR3 length: 14 residues.

As concerns this clonotype: One end of the junction does not line up with germline, which may come from a read error. This chain uses TRBV7-2 with TRBJ2-7, with 7 bases aligning to TRBD1. Germline loops: CDR1 SGHTA, CDR2 FQGNSA. The CDR3 is 15 amino acids. The CDR3 spells CASSLEGGPSYEQYF. In nucleotides, the CDR3 is TGCGCCAGCAGCTTGGAAGGGGGCCCCTCCTACGAGCAGTACTTC. The variable domain in full, with the rest retrieved from reference TRBV7-2 and TRBJ2-7, is GAGVSQSPSNKVTEKGKDVELRCDPISGHTALYWYRQSLGQGLEFLIYFQGNSAPDKSGLPSDRFSAERTGGSVSTLTIQRTQQEDSAVYLCASSLEGGPSYEQYFGPGTRLTVT.

This clonotype was seen only a few times. This chain joins TRBV24-1 and TRBJ2-2, with 9 bases fitting TRBD1. CDR1 and CDR2 from the germline V gene are KGHDR and SFDVKD. The CDR3 has 15 amino acids. V trimming: 5 bases; J trimming: 9 bases; junction bases outside the gene matches: 9. In DNA, the CDR3 is TGTGCCACCAGTGCGGGACAGGGCCTCTCCAGGGAGCTGTTTTTT. This gives the protein CATSAGQGLSRELFF.

This clonotype was counted at least ten times. V usage is TRBV24-1 and J usage is TRBJ1-1, with TRBD1 identical over 9 bases. V lost 3 bases, J lost 10 bases, and 8 bases stayed unmatched. The CDR3 has 14 amino acids. Germline V CDR1 and CDR2: KGHDR, SFDVKD. CDR3 DNA: TGTGCCACCAGTGATCCGAGACAGGGGGAACGAGCTTTCTTT. Translating it yields CATSDPRQGERAFF.

This chain uses TRBV25-1 with TRBJ1-6, with D possibly TRBD1 on 6 matching bases. The CDR3 is made up of 13 amino acids. V was trimmed by 8 bases and J by 6 bases, leaving 11 bases between them. Germline CDR1 MGHDK, CDR2 SYGVNS. The CDR3 DNA is TGTGCCAGCTCGCAGGGGAGTAATTCACCCCTCCACTTT. This sequence encodes CASSQGSNSPLHF.

This chain uses TRBV2 with TRBJ1-5; 7 positions agree with TRBD1. V lost 2 bases and J lost 10; bases outside the gene matches: 11. The CDR3 consists of 15 residues. Per the germline V gene, CDR1 is SNHLY and CDR2 is FYNNEI. As DNA, the CDR3 is TGTGCCAGCAGTGAATTCGGGACAGAGCTTCGTCCCCAGCATTTT. Protein sequence: CASSEFGTELRPQHF.